The entry below describes one T cell receptor (beta chain). Assay used: immunoSEQ multiplex PCR; TCRdb lists only in-frame clones, some missing. The table shows under 150,000 clones, with 85% to 90% occurring only once. The sample originates from a study of cytomegalovirus exposure and HLA in healthy donors. Study information: Both the roughly 120 validation repertoires and the 600 to 750 first-cohort repertoires used the same platform, as reported by a later analysis.

Trimming took off 6 bases at V and 3 bases at J, with 14 bases between the two ends. The CDR3 spans 14 residues. CDR1 is LNHDA and CDR2 is SQIVND in the germline V gene (reference sequence). Specimen: PBMCs. This chain links TRBV19 with TRBJ1-1, with a weak D call TRBD1 (5 bases). The sequence was obtained from a man between 18 and 35 years old in good health and CMV-seropositive. The CDR3 nucleotides are TGTGCCAGTAGGGCCCAAACAGGTTACACTGAAGCTTTCTTT. Encoded protein: CASRAQTGYTEAFF.